Sequencing of this TCR beta chain was carried out in a study of blood T cell repertoires in COVID-19. Study-level background: Whether acute or convalescent, the COVID-19 samples came from the United States, Italy and Spain. Sources were T cells, B-cell-depleted T cells, or PBMCs; the material itself was cDNA or gDNA.

The germline V gene encodes CDR1 MDHEN and CDR2 SYDVKM. V was cut by 4 bases and J by 1 base, with 13 bases left in between. The CDR3 covers 16 residues. Here immunoSEQ multiplex PCR was the method, and the copy in TCRdb shows in-frame clones only, minus some. Of over 200,000 clones detected, 81% appear once; the ten largest clones hold roughly 7.9%. The receptor comes from a woman of 80 years or more with acute or convalescent COVID-19. The chain links TRBV28 to TRBJ1-4; TRBD1 might be the D (6 bases). Sequencing was performed on peripheral blood. CDR3 loop: CASSSQGGITNEKLFF. In nucleotides, the CDR3 is TGTGCCAGCAGTTCACAGGGTGGGATAACTAATGAAAAACTGTTTTTT.